Presented here are 21 T cell receptor beta chains from one specimen sequenced in a study of blood T cell repertoires in COVID-19. Clones were read by immunoSEQ multiplex PCR, and TCRdb kept only the in-frame ones, dropping some. The sample records roughly 330,000 clones, roughly 82% being singletons. Material for sequencing was peripheral blood. The receptor set was obtained from a woman in her 50s with acute or convalescent COVID-19.

This clone was recorded a few times. The chain joins TRBV24-1 to TRBJ2-3; 9 bases align to TRBD2. There are 17 residues in the CDR3. V dropped 4 bases and J dropped 0; count of bases not matched to a gene: 7. Germline V gene lookup returns CDR1 KGHDR and CDR2 SFDVKD. This CDR3 reads CATSEIAGAISTDTQYF. CDR3 nucleotides: TGTGCCACCAGTGAAATAGCGGGAGCGATAAGCACAGATACGCAGTATTTT.

This chain connects TRBV29-1 to TRBJ1-6, with D perhaps matching TRBD1 (5 bases). This CDR3 has 14 amino acids. Trimming removed 4 bases from V and 10 bases from J, with 17 bases in between. Germline V lookup: CDR1 SQVTM, CDR2 ANQGSEA. CDR3 in amino acids: CSVAGGAHGSPLHF. CDR3 bases: TGCAGCGTTGCCGGCGGGGCGCACGGGTCACCCCTCCACTTT.

The chain employs TRBV18 and TRBJ1-5; D ambiguous. The CDR3 is 14 residues long. Trimming stripped 6 bases from V and 3 bases from J, with 12 bases between. Germline V gives CDR1 KGHSH, CDR2 LQKENI. CDR3 protein: CASSSLQINQPQHF. The CDR3 DNA sequence: TGTGCCAGCTCCTCGTTACAGATCAATCAGCCCCAGCATTTT.

The chain carries TRBV10-3 and TRBJ2-7; 9 bases fit TRBD2. Germline V gives CDR1 ENHRY, CDR2 SYGVKD. The ends lost 6 bases at V and 1 base at J; junction bases unmatched: 4. This CDR3 is 14 amino acids long. The CDR3 here is CAIRLTSGSYEQYF. DNA for the CDR3: TGTGCCATCAGGCTGACTAGCGGTTCCTACGAGCAGTACTTC.

The chain links TRBV11-2 to TRBJ2-3, with 11 nucleotides matching TRBD2. Germline CDR1 and CDR2: SGHAT and FQNNGV. V lost 5 bases and J lost 1; bases outside the gene matches: 2. The CDR3 runs 15 residues. The CDR3 region has the DNA TGTGCCAGCAGCCCGGGACTAGCGGGCACAGATACGCAGTATTTT. It yields the protein CASSPGLAGTDTQYF.

The V gene is TRBV18, the J gene TRBJ2-2; 10 bases are shared with TRBD1. The CDR3 totals 17 residues. Germline CDR1 reads KGHSH; CDR2 reads LQKENI. V trimming: 0 bases; J trimming: 5 bases; junction bases outside the gene matches: 6. The CDR3 nucleotides are TGTGCCAGCTCACCACCAGGTCCGGGACAGGGGACCGGGGAGCTGTTTTTT. Its protein product is CASSPPGPGQGTGELFF.

J is TRBJ2-1 and V is TRBV6-2 or TRBV6-3; 8 positions agree with TRBD2. The V segment lost 2 bases and the J segment 5 bases; nucleotides outside the gene matches: 5. The CDR3 is 15 amino acids. Germline V lookup: CDR1 MNHEY, CDR2 SVGEGT. This CDR3 is CASSYGAGGNNEQFF. The CDR3 DNA is TGTGCCAGCAGTTACGGGGCGGGAGGCAACAATGAGCAGTTCTTC.

CDR3 coding DNA: TGTGCCAGCAGTTACGGAGACAGAATTTCTAACTATGGCTACACCTTC. Protein: CASSYGDRISNYGYTF. The chain combines TRBV6-5 with TRBJ1-2, with D perhaps TRBD1 (5 bases). This CDR3 contains 16 residues. Trimming took 2 bases from V and 0 from J, leaving 13 bases between them. The germline gives CDR1 MNHEY, CDR2 SVGAGI.

This clone was detected only a few times. The genes are TRBV27 and TRBJ2-2, with D possibly TRBD2 on 5 matching bases. Germline lookup yields CDR1 MNHEY and CDR2 SMNVEV (reference sequence). This CDR3 is built from 14 residues. V was cut by 3 bases and J by 5 bases, with 10 bases left in between. The CDR3, as DNA: TGTGCCAGCAGTTTGCCTACTAGAACCGGGGAGCTGTTTTTT. Amino acids: CASSLPTRTGELFF.

The rearrangement joins TRBV30 to TRBJ2-1; D is ambiguous. The V end lost 5 bases, the J end lost 8 bases, and 16 bases lay between the germline ends. The CDR3 totals 13 residues. Germline V gene sequence: CDR1 GTSNPN, CDR2 SVGIG (reference sequence). The CDR3, as DNA: TGTGCCTGGGGCCCCCCCGGCGGCCATGAGCAGTTCTTC. It codes for CAWGPPGGHEQFF. Filled out from reference TRBV30 and TRBJ2-1, the complete variable domain reads SQTIHQWPATLVQPVGSPLSLECTVEGTSNPNLYWYRQAAGRGLQLLFYSVGIGQISSEVPQNLSASRPQDRQFILSSKKLLLSDSGFYLCAWGPPGGHEQFFGPGTRLTVL.

The chain combines TRBV11-1 with TRBJ2-7; 9 bases fit TRBD1. Unmatched junction bases numbered 6, after V lost 5 bases and J lost 4 bases. The germline gives CDR1 SGHAT, CDR2 FQDESV (reference sequence). This CDR3 contains 14 residues. CDR3 sequence (DNA): TGTGCCAGCAGCCGGGACAGGGTGGGTTACGAGCAGTACTTC. Translation gives CASSRDRVGYEQYF. Full variable domain (remainder filled in from reference TRBV11-1 and TRBJ2-7): EAEVAQSPRYKITEKSQAVAFWCDPISGHATLYWYRQILGQGPELLVQFQDESVVDDSQLPKDRFSAERLKGVDSTLKIQPAELGDSAMYLCASSRDRVGYEQYFGPGTRLTVT.

The chain is built from TRBV6-4 and TRBJ2-3, with D possibly TRBD2 on 6 matching bases. Germline assignment: CDR1 MRHNA and CDR2 SNTAGT. V gave up 0 bases and J gave up 2 bases, with 12 bases separating them. The CDR3 extends over 16 amino acids. This chain's CDR3 is CASSDSGKRATDTQYF. The CDR3 DNA is TGTGCCAGCAGTGACTCGGGAAAGCGGGCCACAGATACGCAGTATTTT.

The rearrangement links TRBV19 to TRBJ2-1; D perhaps matches TRBD1 (6 bases). Trimming left V 4 bases short and J 5 bases short, with 12 bases between. From germline, CDR1 is LNHDA and CDR2 SQIVND (reference sequence). This CDR3 region has 14 residues. The CDR3 region has the DNA TGTGCCAGTAGTAAGCCGGGACAACACAATGAGCAGTTCTTC. Translation: CASSKPGQHNEQFF.

The rearrangement joins TRBV11-1 to TRBJ2-2, with D possibly matching TRBD2 (6 bases). This CDR3 region has 15 residues. The V end lost 7 bases, the J end lost 2 bases, and 14 bases lay between the germline ends. Looked up from germline, CDR1 is SGHAT and CDR2 is FQDESV (reference sequence). For the CDR3, the DNA is TGTGCCAGCACCCAGGGACTCACAAACACCGGGGAGCTGTTTTTT. It codes for CASTQGLTNTGELFF.

The chain uses TRBV28 and TRBJ2-4; D remains unclear. The CDR3 contains 14 residues. V lost 6 bases and J lost 0, with 9 bases in between. Germline CDR1 and CDR2: MDHEN and SYDVKM. CDR3 sequence (DNA): TGTGCCAGCAGCCCCCCTATAGCCAAAAACATTCAGTACTTC. This encodes CASSPPIAKNIQYF.

The rearrangement joins TRBV2 to TRBJ2-3; 7 nucleotides align to TRBD2. The CDR3 has 16 amino acids. Germline V lookup: CDR1 SNHLY, CDR2 FYNNEI. After removal of 7 bases from V and 4 bases from J, the junction contained 14 bases not matched to a gene. CDR3 sequence (DNA): TGTGCCAGCACGGGGGGACTTACAGGTATCCCAGATACGCAGTATTTT. It specifies CASTGGLTGIPDTQYF.

The rearrangement joins TRBV28 to TRBJ2-3; 11 nucleotides align to TRBD2. Looked up from germline, CDR1 is MDHEN and CDR2 is SYDVKM. The CDR3 is 16 amino acids. Trimming removed 2 bases from V and 9 bases from J; junction bases left unmatched: 10. The CDR3 loop is CASSLLLAGARGTQYF. Here the CDR3 DNA reads TGTGCCAGCAGTTTACTACTAGCGGGAGCCCGAGGGACGCAGTATTTT.

J is TRBJ2-7 and V is TRBV10-3, with 8 nucleotides matching TRBD1. The CDR3 has 16 residues. The junction had 12 bases not matched to a gene; V was cut back by 3 bases and J by 5 bases. CDR1 is ENHRY, CDR2 SYGVKD, per germline. The CDR3 DNA follows: TGTGCCATCAGTGACGAGAGGACAGGGATTCAAAACGAGCAGTACTTC. This encodes CAISDERTGIQNEQYF.

The V and J genes are TRBV5-1 and TRBJ2-1; D is uncertain. Trimming shortened V by 1 base and J by 0 bases, and 8 bases separated the two germline ends. Germline values: CDR1 SGHRS, CDR2 YFSETQ. The CDR3 covers 15 residues. DNA of the CDR3: TGCGCCAGCAGCTTGAGTAGCAGCTCCTACAATGAGCAGTTCTTC. This gives the protein CASSLSSSSYNEQFF. Variable domain in full (rest from reference TRBV5-1 and TRBJ2-1): KAGVTQTPRYLIKTRGQQVTLSCSPISGHRSVSWYQQTPGQGLQFLFEYFSETQRNKGNFPGRFSGRQFSNSRSEMNVSTLELGDSALYLCASSLSSSSYNEQFFGPGTRLTVL.

This chain connects TRBV18 to TRBJ2-7; D unclear. CDR3 length: 12 amino acids. Trimming pared 3 bases from V and 7 bases from J, leaving 10 bases between. CDR1 and CDR2 (germline): KGHSH, LQKENI. The CDR3 nucleotides read TGTGCCAGCTCACCCGTCGCGTGGGAGCAGTACTTC. This encodes CASSPVAWEQYF.

CDR3 region: CASSPGGRQETQYF. The CDR3 DNA follows: TGTGCCAGCTCACCGGGGGGGCGGCAAGAGACCCAGTACTTC. The genes are TRBV7-3 and TRBJ2-5, with 8 bases aligning to TRBD2. J was trimmed by 2 bases and V by 8 bases; bases with no gene match: 7. Germline CDR1 SGHTA, CDR2 FQGTGA. The CDR3 contains 14 residues.